The present TCR beta chain was sequenced within a study of identifying expanded T cells in peripheral blood. General study results and limits: Over two and four weeks, about 15 and 19 clones changed, versus roughly 1.1 between replicates. Variance in clone template counts between roughly 2-week samples significantly increased with total template count across all healthy donors.

No infections or other immune events were documented during collection. Concerning this clone: As yet, its antigen is unknown.

Clones were read by immunoSEQ multiplex PCR, and TCRdb kept only the in-frame ones, dropping some. The table shows 91,000 or so clones, with around nine tenths occurring only once. CDR1 is SGHTA and CDR2 is FQGTGA in the germline V gene. The V gene lost 5 bases and the J gene lost 7 bases, with 11 bases spanning the gap. The length of the CDR3 is 12 residues. Sequenced: blood. This rearrangement joins TRBV7-3 to TRBJ1-2, with D perhaps TRBD1 (6 bases). The TCR comes from a person aged 18 to 70 in good health. CDR3 sequence: CASSPQGPGYTF. CDR3 DNA: TGTGCCAGCAGCCCTCAGGGGCCTGGCTACACCTTC.